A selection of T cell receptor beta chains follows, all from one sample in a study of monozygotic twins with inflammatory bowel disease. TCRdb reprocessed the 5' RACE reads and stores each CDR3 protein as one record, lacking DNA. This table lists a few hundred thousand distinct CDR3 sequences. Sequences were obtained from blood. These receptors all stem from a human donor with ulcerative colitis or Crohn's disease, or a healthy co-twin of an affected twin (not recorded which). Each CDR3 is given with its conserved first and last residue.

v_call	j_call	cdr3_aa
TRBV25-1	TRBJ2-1	CASTSLAGGYNEQFF
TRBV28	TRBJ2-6	CASIRQGSTGANVLTF
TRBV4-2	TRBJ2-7	CASMKSAGTYEQYF
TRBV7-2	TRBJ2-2	CASSFSKTGRTTGELFF
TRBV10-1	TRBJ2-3	CASSGRDRGADTQYF
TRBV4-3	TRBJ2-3	CASSPGLAGRRNTDTQYF
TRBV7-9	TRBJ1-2	CASSSRTPANYGYTF
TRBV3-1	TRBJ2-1	CASSREGKTYNEQFF
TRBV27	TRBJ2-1	CASSMSGGALYEQFF
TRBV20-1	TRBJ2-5	CSASRLETGTETQYF
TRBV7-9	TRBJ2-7	CASSLGTGFSYEQYF
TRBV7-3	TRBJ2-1	CASSLGSNNEQLF
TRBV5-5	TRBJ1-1	CASSFRPGDSEAFF
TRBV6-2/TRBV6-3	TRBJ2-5	CASSPPTRASGIQETQYF
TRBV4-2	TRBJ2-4	CASSHRLGDYGGIQYF
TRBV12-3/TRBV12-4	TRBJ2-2	CASSFGSLGQSNTGELFF
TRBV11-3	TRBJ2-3	CASSSPHGSGAKYTDTQYF
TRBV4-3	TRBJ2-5	CASSQDRAEQETQYF
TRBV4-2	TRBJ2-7	CASSQVATSGSYEQYF
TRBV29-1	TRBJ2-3	CSVEDRVGTSTDTQYF
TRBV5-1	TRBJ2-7	CASSLSTSGTYEQYF
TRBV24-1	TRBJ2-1	CATSSLAGGSEQFF
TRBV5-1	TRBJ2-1	CASSLEPNEQFF
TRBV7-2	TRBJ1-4	CASSSEGSSEKLFF
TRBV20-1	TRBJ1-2	CSARASSFQGPNANYGYTF
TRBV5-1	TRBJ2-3	CASSRRLAGNNTQYF
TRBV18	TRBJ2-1	CASSPPSTSGENNEQFF
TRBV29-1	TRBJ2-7	CSVLGARDGPSYEQYF
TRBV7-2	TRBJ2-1	CASSLESALYNEQFF
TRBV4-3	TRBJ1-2	CASSQEFAGRGYTF
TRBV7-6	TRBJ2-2	CASSLMGNTGELFF
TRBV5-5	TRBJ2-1	CASSSIGGTYNEQFF
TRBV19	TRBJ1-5	CASSMRQGGNQPQHF
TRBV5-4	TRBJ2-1	CASSPGYIVNNEQFF
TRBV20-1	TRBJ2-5	CSANPISSGSNQETQYF
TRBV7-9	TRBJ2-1	CASSSRWGEQFF
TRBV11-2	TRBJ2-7	CASSLPFYEQYF
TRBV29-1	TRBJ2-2	CIAGGPGGELFF
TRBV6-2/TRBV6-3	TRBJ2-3	CASSYGQSDTDTQYF
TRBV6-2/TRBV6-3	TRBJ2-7	CATGQTSYEQYF
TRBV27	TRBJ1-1	CASSLSWQNTEAFF
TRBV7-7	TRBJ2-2	CASSRGTRFTGELFF
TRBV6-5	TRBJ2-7	CASSYSPQGAYEQYF
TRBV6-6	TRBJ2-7	CASRGKLKGEQYF
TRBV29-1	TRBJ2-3	CSGYGLAATDTQYF
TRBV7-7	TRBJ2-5	CASSLWDRETQYF
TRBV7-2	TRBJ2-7	CASSFQGQNEQYF
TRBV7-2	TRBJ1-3	CASSLALAGGGFSSGNTIYF
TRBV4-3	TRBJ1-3	CASSHRYSGNTIYF
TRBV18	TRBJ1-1	CASSPKGKDTEAFF